This T cell receptor beta chain is from a study of T cells in localized non-small cell lung cancer. Study findings and constraints: The greatest T cell clonality was found in uninvolved adjacent lung (higher than in tumor). In adjacent lung appeared a median around 56 of the top 100 tumor clones. Longer overall survival was linked to higher blood T cell density.

The method was immunoSEQ multiplex PCR; TCRdb's version includes in-frame clones alone and lacks a portion of them. The data hold roughly 77,000 clones, with more than 70% observed a single time. A note on this clone: Its matching antigen is unknown. The same CDR3 arises from other DNA sequences in this sample as well.

The CDR3 loop spans 13 amino acids. In germline, CDR1 is SEHNR, CDR2 FQNEAQ (reference sequence). The V and J ends lost 0 bases and 3 bases respectively, with 0 bases between them. The sample was peripheral blood, taken before any cancer treatment. The receptor comes from a woman aged 40-70 years with stage I squamous cell lung carcinoma. The rearrangement uses TRBV7-9 and TRBJ2-6, with no clear D. The CDR3 loop reads CASSLAGANVLTF. CDR3 bases: TGTGCCAGCAGCTTAGCTGGGGCCAACGTCCTGACTTTC. The variable domain in full, completed from reference TRBV7-9 and TRBJ2-6, reads DTGVSQNPRHKITKRGQNVTFRCDPISEHNRLYWYRQTLGQGPEFLTYFQNEAQLEKSRLLSDRFSAERPKGSFSTLEIQRTEQGDSAMYLCASSLAGANVLTFGAGSRLTVL.